The rows below give T cell receptor beta chains drawn from one sample of a study of monozygotic twins with inflammatory bowel disease. TCRdb reanalyzed the 5' RACE reads, giving one entry per CDR3 protein sequence and no DNA. This sample's table has approximately 390,000 distinct CDR3 sequences. The sample consisted of blood. Receptor source: a human donor with ulcerative colitis or Crohn's disease, or a healthy co-twin of an affected twin (not recorded which). The CDR3 runs from the conserved cysteine through the conserved F or W.

CDR3	V	J
CASSYTRGTGSNQPQHF	TRBV6-2/TRBV6-3	TRBJ1-5
CASSLGGSRGTDTQYF	TRBV5-1	TRBJ2-3
CASSKAGGGQPQHF	TRBV21-1	TRBJ1-5
CAISESGTQAFF	TRBV10-3	TRBJ1-1
CASTSVEGSSYEQYF	TRBV5-1	TRBJ2-7
CASSPFFGSTNEKLFF	TRBV6-2/TRBV6-3	TRBJ1-4
CASSFMTGGNTDTQYF	TRBV6-5	TRBJ2-3
CASSNIAGGYYNEQFF	TRBV10-1	TRBJ2-1
CASSFGSADTQYF	TRBV7-3	TRBJ2-3
CAWSPIGRIYGYTF	TRBV30	TRBJ1-2
CASSQETAQETQYF	TRBV4-1	TRBJ2-5
CASRDPSRAKNMQYF	TRBV6-1	TRBJ2-4
CASSEMGAYQPQHF	TRBV2	TRBJ1-5
CASSQGQGIYGYTF	TRBV3-1	TRBJ1-2
CASSLEASRYNEQFF	TRBV5-1	TRBJ2-1
CSVASTGKANYGYTF	TRBV29-1	TRBJ1-2
CASSQAGGGYNEQFF	TRBV3-1	TRBJ2-1
CASSYRTGTGRYTGELFF	TRBV6-2/TRBV6-3	TRBJ2-2
CASSVRGGDTQYF	TRBV7-3	TRBJ2-3
CASSALDEQYF	TRBV25-1	TRBJ2-7
CASSVSGGLRFYEQYF	TRBV11-2	TRBJ2-7
CASSRDLAGRYKETQYF	TRBV11-1	TRBJ2-5